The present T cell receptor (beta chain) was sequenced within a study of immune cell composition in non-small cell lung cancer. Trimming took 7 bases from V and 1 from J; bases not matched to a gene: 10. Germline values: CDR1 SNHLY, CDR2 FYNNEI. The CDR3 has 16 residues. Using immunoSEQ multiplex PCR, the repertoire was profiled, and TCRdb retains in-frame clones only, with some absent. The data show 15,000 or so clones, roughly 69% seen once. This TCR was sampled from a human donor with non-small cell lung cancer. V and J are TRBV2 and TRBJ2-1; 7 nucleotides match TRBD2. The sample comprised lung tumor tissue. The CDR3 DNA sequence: TGTGCCAGCATCGAAGACGCGGGGGTTTCCTACAATGAGCAGTTCTTC. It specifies CASIEDAGVSYNEQFF.